This T cell receptor (beta chain) was identified in a study of T cells expressing NK-cell markers. Across the study: In sorted CD3+CD56+NKG2C+, CD3+CD56+NKG2C- and CD3+CD56-NKG2C+ T cells, TCR beta repertoires were obtained. Seven of the eight sequenced donors were HCMV-seropositive; one was seronegative.

The CDR3 is 15 residues long. Germline V lookup: CDR1 SGHDN, CDR2 FVKESK. Study observations and caveats: The study found dominant NKG2C+ clonotypes at about 1.0-7.0% of CD8+ T cells in about six donors.

Generation of TCR beta cDNA was performed by 5'RACE template switching incorporating UMIs. TCRdb reworked the 5' RACE reads into one entry per CDR3 protein, no DNA. The sample is made up of 300,000 to 450,000 distinct CDR3 sequences, and the top ten hold 5.2% of it. With respect to this clonotype: As yet, its antigen is unknown.

The J gene is TRBJ1-6, the V gene TRBV14; as DNA is missing, the TRBD1 call by TCRdb cannot be tested. Sequencing used blood T cells: a sorted CD56 or NKG2C T cell subset, CD4+ or CD8+ T cells, or bulk PBMC T cells (not recorded which). The receptor was isolated from a man aged 18-75 years in good health. The CDR3 loop reads CASSQGTVWNSPLHF.